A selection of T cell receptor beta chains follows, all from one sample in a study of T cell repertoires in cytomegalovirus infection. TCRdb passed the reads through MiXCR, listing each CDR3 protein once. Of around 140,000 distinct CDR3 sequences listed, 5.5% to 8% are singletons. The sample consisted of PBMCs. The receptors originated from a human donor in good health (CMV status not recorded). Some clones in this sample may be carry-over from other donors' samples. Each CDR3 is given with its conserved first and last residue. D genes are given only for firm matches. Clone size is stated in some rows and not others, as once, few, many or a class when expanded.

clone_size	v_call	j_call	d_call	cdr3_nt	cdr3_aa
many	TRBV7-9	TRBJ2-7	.	TGTGCCAGCAGCTTAACGGGGAGGTACGAGCAGTACTTC	CASSLTGRYEQYF
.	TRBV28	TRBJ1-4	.	TGTGCCAGCAGTTTATTTGAACCGGCGGCCACCCGGAATGAAAAACTGTTTTTT	CASSLFEPAATRNEKLFF
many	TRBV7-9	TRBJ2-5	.	TGTGCCAGCACTGCGGCAGCAAACCAAGAGACCCAGTACTTC	CASTAAANQETQYF
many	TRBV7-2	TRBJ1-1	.	TGTGCCAGCAGCCGCACATGGAACACTGAAGCTTTCTTT	CASSRTWNTEAFF
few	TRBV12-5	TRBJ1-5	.	TGTGCTAGTGGTTTGGTACGGTCGAATACGGGCGGCAATCAGCCCCAGCATTTT	CASGLVRSNTGGNQPQHF
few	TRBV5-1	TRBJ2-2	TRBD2	TGCGCCAGCAGCCCCCAGGCTAGCGGAGGCACCGGGGAGCTGTTTTTT	CASSPQASGGTGELFF
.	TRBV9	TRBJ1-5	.	TGTGCCAGCAGCGTAGGACAGCAAAGGGATCAGCCCCAGCATTTT	CASSVGQQRDQPQHF
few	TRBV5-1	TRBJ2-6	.	TGCGCCAGCAGTCCGAACAGGGGAGGAGTGTCTGGGGCCAACGTCCTGACTTTC	CASSPNRGGVSGANVLTF
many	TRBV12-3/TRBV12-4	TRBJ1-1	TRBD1	TGTGCCAGCAGTTCCGGGACAGGGATGGCTTTCTTT	CASSSGTGMAFF
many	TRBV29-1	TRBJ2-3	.	TGCAGCGTTGTGCGGGGGCGCACAGATACGCAGTATTTT	CSVVRGRTDTQYF
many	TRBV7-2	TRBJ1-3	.	TGTGCCAGCAGCGGGTATGGGGGCCCTTCGAAAAGCACCATATATTTT	CASSGYGGPSKSTIYF
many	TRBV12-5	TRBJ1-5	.	TGTGCTAGTGGTTTGGGCAGGACTCCCAATCAGCCCCAGCATTTT	CASGLGRTPNQPQHF
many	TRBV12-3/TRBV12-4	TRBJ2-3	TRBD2	TGTGCCAGCAGCTACATGGGACTACCCACAGATACGCAGTATTTT	CASSYMGLPTDTQYF
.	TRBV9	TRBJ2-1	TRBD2	TGTGCCAGCAGCGTGGGCCCCGCGGGGGGCGACAATGAGCAGTTCTTC	CASSVGPAGGDNEQFF
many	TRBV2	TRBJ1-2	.	TGTGCCAGCAGTTTACTCCTTGAACAGGGTTTCTATGGCTACACCTTC	CASSLLLEQGFYGYTF
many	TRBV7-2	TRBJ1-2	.	TGTGCCAGCAGCTCCTTAGGCGGCGGCTATGGCTACACCTTC	CASSSLGGGYGYTF
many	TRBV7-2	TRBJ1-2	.	TGTGCCAGCAGTCGTGGGGCGAACTATGGCTACACCTTC	CASSRGANYGYTF
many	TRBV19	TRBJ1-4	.	TGTGCCAGTAGCCCGGGGAGTTCCACTAATGAAAAACTGTTTTTT	CASSPGSSTNEKLFF
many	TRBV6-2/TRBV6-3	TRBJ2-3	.	TGTGCCAGCAGCATAGGGGATACGCAGTATTTT	CASSIGDTQYF
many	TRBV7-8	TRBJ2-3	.	TGTGCCAGCAGGCGCAGGAGGGGGAGGGATACGCAGTATTTT	CASRRRRGRDTQYF
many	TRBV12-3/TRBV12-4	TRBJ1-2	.	TGTGCCAGCAGTCAGGCCAGACGGACTAACTATGGCTACACCTTC	CASSQARRTNYGYTF
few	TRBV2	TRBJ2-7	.	TGTGCCAGCAGTGTCAGGAAACTCTACGAGCAGTACTTC	CASSVRKLYEQYF
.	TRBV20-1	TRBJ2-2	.	TGCAGTGTCAGGAACACCGGGGAGCTGTTTTTT	CSVRNTGELFF
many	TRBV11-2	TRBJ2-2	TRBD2	TGTGCCAGCAGCTCGTTTAAACTAGCGGCGAACACCGGGGAGCTGTTTTTT	CASSSFKLAANTGELFF
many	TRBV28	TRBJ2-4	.	TGTGCCAGCAGCCCTTATAGTAGCTTAGCCAAAAACATTCAGTACTTC	CASSPYSSLAKNIQYF
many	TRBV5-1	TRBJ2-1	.	TGCGCCAGCAGCTTGGCGGGGAACTACAATGAGCAGTTCTTC	CASSLAGNYNEQFF
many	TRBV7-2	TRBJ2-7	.	TGTGCCAGCAGCTTAATAGGCCTCGAGCAGTACTTC	CASSLIGLEQYF
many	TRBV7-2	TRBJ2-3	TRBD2	TGTGCCAGCCGGGTAGGCGGGGGGCTGGGAGATACGCAGTATTTT	CASRVGGGLGDTQYF
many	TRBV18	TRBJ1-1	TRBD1	TGTGCCAGCTCACCACCAACCGGGACAGGGTTTAACACTGAAGCTTTCTTT	CASSPPTGTGFNTEAFF
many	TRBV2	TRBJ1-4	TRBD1	TGTGCCAGCAGCCCGACAGGGACGTATCGGGAAAAACTGTTTTTT	CASSPTGTYREKLFF
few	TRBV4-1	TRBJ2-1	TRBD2	TGTGCCAGCAGCCAAGAGGGACTAGCGGGGATTCTTGAGCAGTTCTTC	CASSQEGLAGILEQFF
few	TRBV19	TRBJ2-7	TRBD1	TGTGCCAGTAGTAACTGGGACAGGGAGTACGAGCAGTACTTC	CASSNWDREYEQYF
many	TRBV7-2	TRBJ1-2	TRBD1	TGTGCCAGCAGCTTCACCCGGGACAGCACCATCTATGGCTACACCTTC	CASSFTRDSTIYGYTF
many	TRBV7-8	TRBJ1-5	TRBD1	TGTGCCAGCAGCTTAGGAAGACAGGGAGGACAGCCCCAGCATTTT	CASSLGRQGGQPQHF
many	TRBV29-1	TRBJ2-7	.	TGCAGCGGCAAACGGGGGAGCGAGCAGTACTTC	CSGKRGSEQYF
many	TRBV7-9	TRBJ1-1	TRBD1	TGTGCCAGCAGCGCCACAGGGGCTTTGAACACTGAAGCTTTCTTT	CASSATGALNTEAFF
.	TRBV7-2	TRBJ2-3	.	TGTGCCAGCAGCTTCCCGGGCGCAAGGAGGGATACGCAGTATTTT	CASSFPGARRDTQYF
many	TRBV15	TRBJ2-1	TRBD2	TGTGCCACCAGCTTACCAACTAGCGGGTTCAATGAGCAGTTCTTC	CATSLPTSGFNEQFF
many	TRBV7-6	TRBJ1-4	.	TGTGCCAGCACGGAAAAACACCCCGCAACTAATGAAAAACTGTTTTTT	CASTEKHPATNEKLFF
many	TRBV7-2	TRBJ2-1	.	TGTGCCAGTGGGGCGGGCCGCACAAGGAATGAGCAGTTCTTC	CASGAGRTRNEQFF
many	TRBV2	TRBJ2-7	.	TGTGCCAGCAGTCCGACAGCCGGCTCCTACGAGCAGTACTTC	CASSPTAGSYEQYF
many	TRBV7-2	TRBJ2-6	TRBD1	TGTGCCAGCAGCTTCCGACAGGGGGGAAGCTCTGGGGCCAACGTCCTGACTTTC	CASSFRQGGSSGANVLTF
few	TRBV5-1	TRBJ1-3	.	TGCGCCAGCAGCTTGCAGACTTGGGGTTCGGGAAACACCATATATTTT	CASSLQTWGSGNTIYF
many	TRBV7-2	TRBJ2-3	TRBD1	TGTGCCAGCAGCCCCTCAACGACAGGGGCTTCGCAGTATTTT	CASSPSTTGASQYF
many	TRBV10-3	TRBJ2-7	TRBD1	TGTGCCATCAGTCAGGCAGGGGGCGAAAACGAGCAGTACTTC	CAISQAGGENEQYF
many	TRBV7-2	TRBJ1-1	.	TGTGCCACCATAGGAAGGGTCCTGAACACTGAAGCTTTCTTT	CATIGRVLNTEAFF
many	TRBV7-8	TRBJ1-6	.	TGTGCCAGCAGCTCACAAGACGGGGGAAGATCACCCCTCCACTTT	CASSSQDGGRSPLHF
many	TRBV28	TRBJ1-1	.	TGTGCCAGCAGTTCCAGCACTGAAGCTTTCTTT	CASSSSTEAFF
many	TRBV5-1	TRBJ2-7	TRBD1	TGCGCCAGCACATCGACAGGGCTGAGGTCCTACGAGCAGTACTTC	CASTSTGLRSYEQYF
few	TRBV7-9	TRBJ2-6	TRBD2	TGTGCCAGCAGCGCTAGCGGGGGGGCGTCTGGGGCCAACGTCCTGACTTTC	CASSASGGASGANVLTF
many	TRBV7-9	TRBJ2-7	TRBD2	TGTGCCAGCAGCCCGGGGGGGGCAGCTTACGAGCAGTACTTC	CASSPGGAAYEQYF
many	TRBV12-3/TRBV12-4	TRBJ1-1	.	TGTGCCAGCAGTTCCGGGGGGCTCGGGGACACTGAAGCTTTCTTT	CASSSGGLGDTEAFF
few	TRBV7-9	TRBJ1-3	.	TGTGCCAGCAGCCTAAATCCGACTGGAAACACCATATATTTT	CASSLNPTGNTIYF
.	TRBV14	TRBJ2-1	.	TGTGCCAGCAGCCAAGATTGGGGGGAGCAGTTCTTC	CASSQDWGEQFF